One and the same sample provided the 26 T cell receptor beta chains below, sequenced in a study of blood T cell repertoires in COVID-19. Repertoires were generated with immunoSEQ multiplex PCR, while TCRdb's copy carries only in-frame clones and drops some. The sample contains some 53,000 clones, roughly nine tenths of which appear only once. The specimen was peripheral blood. The receptors originated from a man between 60 and 75 years old with active COVID-19.

The V call is TRBV5-4, the J call TRBJ2-3; D may be TRBD2 (5 bases). The germline CDR1 and CDR2 sequences are SGHNT and YYREEE (reference sequence). The CDR3 covers 14 residues. V dropped 3 bases and J dropped 0 bases, with 8 bases sitting between them. The CDR3 DNA sequence: TGTGCCAGCAGCTCCGGGATTAGCACAGATACGCAGTATTTT. Its translation: CASSSGISTDTQYF.

This clone was counted once. One end of the junction does not line up with germline, which may come from a read error. The V gene is TRBV7-7, the J gene TRBJ2-2; a weak D match, TRBD1 (7 bases). This CDR3 has 18 amino acids. CDR1 is SSHAT and CDR2 is FNYEAQ in the germline V gene (reference sequence). In DNA, the CDR3 is TGTGCTAGCAGCTTATTTCTAACCCCACAGGGGAGGATCGGGGAGCTGTTTTTT. This gives the protein CASSLFLTPQGRIGELFF.

V usage is TRBV19 and J usage is TRBJ1-5, with a weak D call TRBD1 (6 bases). Looked up from germline, CDR1 is LNHDA and CDR2 is SQIVND (reference sequence). V lost 4 bases, J lost 2 bases, and 12 bases lay in between. The CDR3 loop spans 15 amino acids. DNA of the CDR3: TGTGCCAGTAGTACTGAGGGGGGGGGCAATCAGCCCCAGCATTTT. Translating it yields CASSTEGGGNQPQHF.

The genes are TRBV6-2 or TRBV6-3 and TRBJ2-3; the D is unclear. CDR1 is MNHEY, CDR2 SVGEGT, per germline. With 3 bases removed from V and 0 bases from J, the gap between germline ends came to 13 bases. The CDR3 consists of 16 residues. DNA of the CDR3: TGTGCCAGCAGTTATATCAGGAAAAGGAGCACAGATACGCAGTATTTT. It translates to CASSYIRKRSTDTQYF.

The rearrangement links TRBV11-2 to TRBJ2-7; D remains ambiguous. V was clipped by 1 base and J by 6 bases, with 13 bases between them. The CDR3 runs to 14 residues. Per germline, CDR1 SGHAT and CDR2 FQNNGV. This CDR3 is CASSLVVPWSEQYF. The CDR3 coding sequence is TGTGCCAGCAGCTTAGTAGTCCCGTGGTCCGAGCAGTACTTC.

V is TRBV6-5 and J is TRBJ2-3; 12 nucleotides align to TRBD2. The V gene end was trimmed by 6 bases and the J gene end by 4 bases; junction bases not matched to a gene: 5. This CDR3 has 15 residues. Germline loops: CDR1 MNHEY, CDR2 SVGAGI. The CDR3 reads CASSRTSGMSDTQYF. Here the CDR3 DNA reads TGTGCCAGCAGCAGGACTAGCGGGATGTCAGATACGCAGTATTTT.

The J gene is TRBJ1-5, the V gene TRBV30; 11 positions agree with TRBD1. Germline CDR1 GTSNPN, CDR2 SVGIG (reference sequence). Unmatched junction bases numbered 10, after V lost 6 bases and J lost 6 bases. The CDR3 loop spans 15 amino acids. The CDR3 reads CACLPPGTGGQPQHF. The CDR3 region has the DNA TGTGCCTGTCTCCCCCCCGGGACAGGGGGTCAGCCCCAGCATTTT.

V usage is TRBV3-1 (or the pseudogene TRBV3-2) and J usage is TRBJ2-1; a possible D gene is TRBD2 (6 bases). The CDR3 sequence is 13 residues long. The V end was cut by 1 base, the J end by 10 bases, with 11 bases between. Per germline, CDR1 LGHDT and CDR2 YNNKEL (reference sequence). Here the CDR3 reads CASSQGRVAEQFF. Here the CDR3 DNA reads TGTGCCAGCAGCCAAGGGAGGGTAGCGGAGCAGTTCTTC.

The rearrangement joins TRBV5-4 to TRBJ1-2; D possibly corresponds to TRBD1 (6 bases). Trimming took 4 bases from V and 8 from J, leaving 21 bases between them. CDR1 and CDR2 from the germline V gene are SGHNT and YYREEE (reference sequence). The CDR3 runs to 15 residues. As DNA, the CDR3 is TGTGCCAGCAGCGAACAGGGTCCGGTGGTGGGGGGCTACACCTTC. This gives the protein CASSEQGPVVGGYTF.

The J gene is TRBJ2-1, the V gene TRBV7-2; tentatively, D is TRBD1 (7 bases). The germline V and J ends were trimmed by 2 bases and 6 bases, with 14 bases remaining between them. The germline gives CDR1 SGHTA, CDR2 FQGNSA. The CDR3 consists of 15 residues. CDR3 sequence: CASSLIAGGGNEQFF. The DNA of the CDR3 is TGTGCCAGCAGCTTAATTGCAGGGGGAGGCAATGAGCAGTTCTTC.

This clone was found once. The gene calls are TRBV4-3 and TRBJ2-5, with 8 bases fitting TRBD2. CDR1 and CDR2 (germline): LGHNA, YSLEER. The length of the CDR3 is 16 residues. V dropped 1 base and J dropped 5; count of bases not matched to a gene: 9. The CDR3 loop is CASSQGNSGTGETQYF. The CDR3, as DNA: TGCGCCAGCAGCCAAGGCAATAGCGGGACGGGGGAGACCCAGTACTTC.

This chain connects TRBV19 to TRBJ2-7; 8 bases are shared with TRBD1. This CDR3 region has 13 residues. After removal of 3 bases from V and 6 bases from J, the junction contained 4 bases not matched to a gene. Germline loops: CDR1 LNHDA, CDR2 SQIVND (reference sequence). CDR3 sequence: CASSMRQGPEQYF. The CDR3 DNA follows: TGTGCCAGTAGTATGCGACAGGGGCCCGAGCAGTACTTC.

The rearrangement links TRBV3-1 (or the pseudogene TRBV3-2) to TRBJ2-3; a weak D match, TRBD1 (6 bases). V was pared by 5 bases and J by 2 bases, with 14 bases between. CDR1 LGHDT and CDR2 YNNKEL come from the germline V gene (reference sequence). This CDR3 is built from 15 residues. This chain's CDR3 is CASSRKDRFTDTQYF. The CDR3 region has the DNA TGTGCCAGCAGCAGGAAAGACAGGTTCACAGATACGCAGTATTTT.

V is TRBV4-3 and J is TRBJ1-3; D is undetermined. Per germline, CDR1 LGHNA and CDR2 YSLEER. Trimming took 0 bases from V and 9 from J, leaving 12 bases between them. This CDR3 region has 14 residues. The CDR3 here is CASSQDRGFSTIYF. CDR3 in DNA: TGCGCCAGCAGCCAAGATCGAGGATTTTCCACCATATATTTT.

This clone was observed once. The gene calls are TRBV29-1 and TRBJ2-4; TRBD1 agrees at 11 bases. The germline gives CDR1 SQVTM, CDR2 ANQGSEA. The CDR3 extends over 14 amino acids. Trimming removed 6 bases from V and 6 bases from J; junction bases left unmatched: 7. The CDR3: CSVRTGGAGNIQYF. CDR3 sequence (DNA): TGCAGCGTCCGGACAGGGGGCGCCGGAAACATTCAGTACTTC.

The V call is TRBV3-1 (or the pseudogene TRBV3-2), the J call TRBJ2-2; 8 bases match TRBD1. Trimming cost V 4 bases and J 1 base; bases outside gene matches: 5. This CDR3 is 16 amino acids long. Per germline, CDR1 LGHDT and CDR2 YNNKEL (reference sequence). This chain's CDR3 is CASSPRGTGNTGELFF. In DNA form, the CDR3 reads TGTGCCAGCAGCCCCCGCGGGACAGGGAACACCGGGGAGCTGTTTTTT.

The chain carries TRBV7-3 and TRBJ2-5; D perhaps matches TRBD2 (6 bases). V was cut by 5 bases and J by 5 bases, with 15 bases left in between. The germline CDR1 and CDR2 sequences are SGHTA and FQGTGA. This CDR3 has 14 residues. The CDR3 sequence is CASSAGGRLETQYF. CDR3 DNA: TGTGCCAGCAGCGCCGGGGGACGGCTGGAGACCCAGTACTTC.

The chain combines TRBV7-2 with TRBJ2-3; D unresolved. V lost 2 bases and J lost 1, with 10 bases in between. The CDR3 runs 15 residues. Germline V gene sequence: CDR1 SGHTA, CDR2 FQGNSA. The CDR3 is CASSLNLVRTDTQYF. The CDR3 DNA reads as TGTGCCAGCAGCTTAAACTTGGTGCGCACAGATACGCAGTATTTT. The whole variable domain, remainder taken from reference TRBV7-2 and TRBJ2-3, is GAGVSQSPSNKVTEKGKDVELRCDPISGHTALYWYRQSLGQGLEFLIYFQGNSAPDKSGLPSDRFSAERTGGSVSTLTIQRTQQEDSAVYLCASSLNLVRTDTQYFGPGTRLTVL.

V and J are TRBV7-3 and TRBJ1-2, with 10 positions matching TRBD1. The CDR3 runs 13 residues. The trim removed 5 bases at V and 5 bases at J, leaving 2 bases unmatched. The germline CDR1 and CDR2 sequences are SGHTA and FQGTGA. Written as DNA, the CDR3 is TGTGCCAGCAGCCTGGGACAGGGGTATGGCTACACCTTC. This codes for CASSLGQGYGYTF.

V gene TRBV3-1 (or the pseudogene TRBV3-2) combines with J gene TRBJ2-5; 9 bases map to TRBD1. The CDR3 is 15 amino acids. Germline V gene sequence: CDR1 LGHDT, CDR2 YNNKEL (reference sequence). With 4 bases clipped from V and 2 bases from J, the junction kept 5 bases outside the gene matches. In DNA, the CDR3 is TGTGCCAGCAGCCGACTACAGGGGGCTCAAGAGACCCAGTACTTC. Amino acids: CASSRLQGAQETQYF.

The chain carries TRBV2 and TRBJ1-1; 7 bases are shared with TRBD1. Germline CDR1 reads SNHLY; CDR2 reads FYNNEI. This CDR3 is 13 amino acids long. The trim removed 6 bases at V and 1 base at J, leaving 2 bases unmatched. The CDR3 is CASRTGRNTEAFF. CDR3 bases: TGTGCCAGCAGGACAGGGAGGAACACTGAAGCTTTCTTT.

The genes are TRBV11-2 and TRBJ2-4; D perhaps matches TRBD1 (5 bases). The germline V and J ends were trimmed by 4 bases and 7 bases, with 11 bases remaining between them. This CDR3 comprises 13 residues. CDR1 and CDR2 (germline): SGHAT, FQNNGV. CDR3 bases: TGTGCCAGCAGCTCGCAGGGAAGGAACATTCAGTACTTC. This encodes CASSSQGRNIQYF.

The rearrangement joins TRBV19 to TRBJ1-2; 10 bases fit TRBD1. Germline loops: CDR1 LNHDA, CDR2 SQIVND (reference sequence). This CDR3 has 16 residues. V trimming: 5 bases; J trimming: 4 bases; junction bases outside the gene matches: 10. The CDR3 nucleotides read TGTGCCAGTAGTGCGACCGGGACAGGGGAGAGCTATGGCTACACCTTC. Translated: CASSATGTGESYGYTF.

This chain's CDR3 is CAWQGQFNYGYTF. The DNA for the CDR3 is TGTGCCTGGCAAGGACAATTCAACTATGGCTACACCTTC. The rearrangement uses TRBV30 and TRBJ1-2; possible D gene TRBD1, 5 bases. The V gene's germline CDR1 is GTSNPN and CDR2 SVGIG (reference sequence). The length of the CDR3 is 13 residues. Trimming left V 5 bases short and J 2 bases short, with 12 bases between.

J is TRBJ1-5 and V is TRBV4-1; TRBD1 aligns across 8 bases. The CDR3 spans 13 residues. Trimming took 0 bases from V and 10 from J; bases not matched to a gene: 2. Germline V CDR1 and CDR2: MGHRA, YSYEKL. CDR3 loop: CASSQEGQDPQHF. The DNA for the CDR3 is TGCGCCAGCAGCCAAGAGGGACAGGATCCCCAGCATTTT.

The chain has TRBV7-9 and TRBJ1-1; 9 positions agree with TRBD1. CDR1 SEHNR and CDR2 FQNEAQ come from the germline V gene (reference sequence). The CDR3 has 15 amino acids. The V and J ends lost 1 base and 6 bases, in that order; junction bases with no gene match: 6. CDR3: CASSLGLGQGSEAFF. CDR3 nucleotides: TGTGCCAGCAGCTTAGGATTGGGACAGGGTTCTGAAGCTTTCTTT.